The 17 T cell receptor beta chains below all came from one sample that was sequenced in a study of regulatory T cells in long-lasting Graves disease. TCR beta libraries were built with iRepertoire HTBI primers and Arm-PCR of CDR3 regions. TCRdb re-called the multiplex PCR reads through MiXCR, storing one row per CDR3 protein. Of about 560,000 distinct CDR3 sequences listed, 16% were seen once; the top ten hold 12%. Time point here: newly diagnosed GD, antithyroid drugs for less than 3 months. Extracted PBMC RNA gave rise to the TCR library. In addition, the sample was reused for a study of T cells in Graves' hyperthyroidism and ophthalmopathy.

The sequencing here drew on peripheral blood mononuclear cells (PBMCs), taken at new diagnosis, from a patient treated with antithyroid drugs. These receptors originate from a man aged 18-30 years with Graves disease.

This clonotype was recorded at least ten times. The chain carries TRBV27 and TRBJ2-1; 9 bases are shared with TRBD1. This CDR3 comprises 18 residues. The V and J ends lost 10 bases and 1 base, in that order; junction bases with no gene match: 17. From germline, CDR1 is MNHEY and CDR2 SMNVEV (reference sequence). The CDR3 bases are TGTGCCAACTATCCCCGGGACAGGGTGGACGGGTCCTACAATGAGCAGTTCTTC. This sequence encodes CANYPRDRVDGSYNEQFF.

This clonotype occurred many times. The chain links TRBV12-3 or TRBV12-4 to TRBJ1-2; D unresolved. The CDR3 spans 12 residues. Between the trimmed V and J ends, which lost 5 bases and 8 bases, there was a span of 12 bases. The CDR3 DNA reads as TGTGCCAGCAGTACAACGTTCCAGGGCTACACCTTC. Amino acid sequence: CASSTTFQGYTF.

About this clonotype: This could be a read error, since a much larger clone is one nucleotide away. The V call is TRBV7-9, the J call TRBJ2-2; perhaps TRBD1 as D (5 bases). Trimming took off 8 bases at V and 1 base at J, with 17 bases between the two ends. The CDR3 runs 16 residues. Per germline, CDR1 SEHNR and CDR2 FQNEAQ (reference sequence). The CDR3 sequence: CASGTYRILNTGELFF. In nucleotides, the CDR3 is TGTGCCAGCGGCACATACAGGATCCTGAACACCGGGGAGCTGTTTTTT.

This clonotype has ten or more counts. The chain links TRBV3-1 to TRBJ2-7; no reliable D call. The germline gives CDR1 LGHDT, CDR2 YNNKEL (reference sequence). V lost 3 bases and J 2 bases, leaving 8 bases between the germline ends. The CDR3 is 13 residues long. CDR3 coding DNA: TGTGCCAGCAGCCACCGCGGAGCCTACGAGCAGTACTTC. The encoded protein is CASSHRGAYEQYF.

This clonotype was observed at least ten times. The rearrangement uses TRBV20-1 and TRBJ1-3; 9 bases line up with TRBD1. CDR1 DFQATT and CDR2 SNEGSKA come from the germline V gene (reference sequence). The ends lost 6 bases at V and 0 bases at J; junction bases unmatched: 9. The CDR3 totals 16 residues. The CDR3 loop reads CSANGDRVSSGNTIYF. CDR3 in DNA: TGCAGTGCGAACGGGGACAGGGTTAGCTCTGGAAACACCATATATTTT.

This clonotype has just a few counts. The CDR3 loop reads CASSVVLDPSESDTQYF. In DNA, the CDR3 is TGTGCCAGCAGCGTAGTCCTCGATCCGAGCGAATCAGATACGCAGTATTTT. V gene TRBV9 combines with J gene TRBJ2-3, with unresolved D. The germline V gene has CDR1 SGDLS and CDR2 YYNGEE. Trimming removed 0 bases at V and 4 bases at J, with 18 bases between. The CDR3 is 17 amino acids.

This clonotype was seen a handful of times. This may arise from a read error, as a much more abundant clone is one base away. This rearrangement joins TRBV27 to TRBJ2-7; possible D gene TRBD2, 6 bases. Trimming removed 4 bases from V and 3 bases from J, with 13 bases in between. From germline, CDR1 is MNHEY and CDR2 SMNVEV (reference sequence). There are 14 residues in the CDR3. The CDR3 sequence is CASSSVEGHYEQYF. The DNA for the CDR3 is TGTGCCAGCAGTTCAGTGGAGGGCCACTACGAGCAGTACTTC.

The chain recombines TRBV10-3 with TRBJ2-5; TRBD2 agrees at 13 bases. V shed 4 bases and J 1 base; nucleotides not matched to a gene: 0. The CDR3 has 15 residues. Germline lookup yields CDR1 ENHRY and CDR2 SYGVKD. The CDR3 sequence is CAISGLAGGQETQYF. In DNA, the CDR3 is TGTGCCATCAGTGGACTAGCGGGAGGCCAAGAGACCCAGTACTTC.

This clonotype has only a few counts. This chain links TRBV6-2 or TRBV6-3 with TRBJ2-1, with 9 bases that match TRBD2. Trimming at V came to 10 bases and at J to 4 bases, leaving 8 bases not matched to a gene. CDR3 length: 14 residues. Germline lookup yields CDR1 MNHEY and CDR2 SVGEGT. As DNA, the CDR3 is TGTGCCATTTCCGGGACTAGCCCTTACAATGAGCAGTTCTTC. Encoded protein: CAISGTSPYNEQFF.

About this clonotype itself: An end of the junction differs from the germline gene, which may be a read error. The chain is built from TRBV5-1 and TRBJ2-1; 9 nucleotides match TRBD1. The CDR3 extends over 15 amino acids. CDR1 and CDR2 from the germline V gene are SGHRS and YFSETQ. The CDR3 region is CSSSKDRGVYNEQFF. CDR3 DNA sequence: TGCTCCAGCAGCAAAGACAGGGGGGTCTACAATGAGCAGTTCTTC.

This clonotype was seen a handful of times. The J gene is TRBJ1-1, the V gene TRBV27; D perhaps matches TRBD1 (6 bases). Trimming cost V 2 bases and J 5 bases, with 15 bases left between them. Germline values: CDR1 MNHEY, CDR2 SMNVEV (reference sequence). The CDR3 contains 15 residues. The CDR3 sequence: CASSLIGGGQTEAFF. The CDR3 DNA reads TGTGCCAGCAGTTTAATCGGCGGGGGGCAGACTGAAGCTTTCTTT.

CDR3 in DNA: TGTGCCAGCAGCCAAGAGGTGGGCGGGATAATCGAGGCCTTCTATGGCTACACCTTC. It encodes CASSQEVGGIIEAFYGYTF. The chain combines TRBV4-2 with TRBJ1-2; D is undetermined. CDR3 size: 19 residues. Germline CDR1 is LGHNA and CDR2 is YNFKEQ. Trimming stripped 0 bases from V and 4 bases from J, with 24 bases between.

This clonotype appeared a few times. The chain uses TRBV28 and TRBJ2-6, with D possibly TRBD2 on 5 matching bases. Germline V gene lookup returns CDR1 MDHEN and CDR2 SYDVKM. This CDR3 spans 15 amino acids. The germline V and J ends were trimmed by 3 bases and 1 base, with 7 bases remaining between them. CDR3 DNA sequence: TGTGCCAGCAGTTTTCGGGGTTCTGGGGCCAACGTCCTGACTTTC. Amino acid sequence: CASSFRGSGANVLTF.

The chain links TRBV11-3 to TRBJ2-2; 12 bases match TRBD2. This CDR3 is 16 amino acids long. CDR1 is SGHNT, CDR2 YENEEA, per germline. V dropped 2 bases and J dropped 11; count of bases not matched to a gene: 9. CDR3 in amino acids: CASSLFSTSGRRELFF. The CDR3 region has the DNA TGTGCCAGCAGCTTATTCTCTACTAGCGGGAGGAGAGAGCTGTTTTTT. Using reference TRBV11-3 and TRBJ2-2 for the parts outside the CDR3, the full variable domain is EAGVVQSPRYKIIEKKQPVAFWCNPISGHNTLYWYLQNLGQGPELLIRYENEEAVDDSQLPKDRFSAERLKGVDSTLKIQPAELGDSAVYLCASSLFSTSGRRELFFGEGSRLTVL.

This clonotype has only a few counts. CDR3 protein: CSARMSSGRGEEQFF. The CDR3 nucleotides read TGCAGTGCTAGGATGAGTAGCGGGAGAGGAGAAGAGCAGTTCTTC. The chain is built from TRBV20-1 and TRBJ2-1; 9 bases line up with TRBD2. CDR3 size: 15 residues. The V and J ends lost 3 bases and 10 bases, in that order; junction bases with no gene match: 13. The germline V gene has CDR1 DFQATT and CDR2 SNEGSKA (reference sequence).

This clonotype was picked up many times. The V and J genes are TRBV20-1 and TRBJ1-5; 9 bases are a match to TRBD1. Germline loops: CDR1 DFQATT, CDR2 SNEGSKA (reference sequence). The CDR3 length is 14 residues. Trimming at V came to 7 bases and at J to 1 base, leaving 5 bases not matched to a gene. CDR3 region: CSVEDRGSNQPQHF. DNA for the CDR3: TGCAGTGTAGAAGACAGGGGGAGCAATCAGCCCCAGCATTTT.

This chain links TRBV19 with TRBJ1-5; D is unclear. This CDR3 is 17 amino acids long. Looked up from germline, CDR1 is LNHDA and CDR2 is SQIVND (reference sequence). Deletions cut 4 bases from V and 0 bases from J, with 16 bases between. In DNA, the CDR3 is TGTGCCAGTAGTACCGGGCTCTACTTGTATAGCAATCAGCCCCAGCATTTT. Translating it yields CASSTGLYLYSNQPQHF.